This TCR beta chain was sequenced in a study of control samples from healthy donors and cancer patients. Measured with immunoSEQ multiplex PCR; TCRdb has only the in-frame clones, and not every one. The sample has about 140,000 clones; roughly 94% are singletons. The TCR originated in a man between 35 and 55 years old in good health. The sample comprised blood.

CDR3 region: CATGRESSYEQYF. CDR3 coding DNA: TGTGCCACCGGGCGGGAGAGCTCCTACGAGCAGTACTTC. The J gene is TRBJ2-7, the V gene TRBV15, with 7 bases lining up with TRBD2. This CDR3 is 13 amino acids long. Per the germline V gene, CDR1 is LNHNV and CDR2 is YYDKDF (reference sequence). V gave up 8 bases and J gave up 0 bases; unmatched junction bases: 4.